One TCR beta chain is described in this entry. The data stem from a study of graft-versus-host responses after intestinal transplantation. Some clones are missing from TCRdb's copy, which holds only in-frame ones; the method was immunoSEQ multiplex PCR. This sample has about 25,000 clones; less than 95% occur once, and the top ten carry approximately 0.5%. The CDR3 spans 15 residues. Germline CDR1 SGHVS, CDR2 FNYEAQ. The V gene end was trimmed by 8 bases and the J gene end by 3 bases; junction bases not matched to a gene: 10. This chain uses TRBV7-6 with TRBJ1-5; TRBD1 agrees at 7 bases. This specimen was PBMCs, taken 156 days after intestinal transplant. The clonotype was recovered from a human patient who received an intestinal transplant, so some T cells may come from the graft donor. CDR3 sequence: CASSVRTGYNQPQHF. The CDR3 DNA follows: TGTGCCAGCTCCGTCCGGACAGGTTACAATCAGCCCCAGCATTTT.